These 24 T cell receptor beta chains share one sample of origin, sequenced in a study of blood T cell repertoires in COVID-19. The data were produced by immunoSEQ multiplex PCR, yet TCRdb's version contains in-frame clones alone and is incomplete. This table holds 390,000 or so clones, 86% found once. Material for sequencing was peripheral blood. The receptors derive from a woman in her 30s with active or convalescent COVID-19.

The genes are TRBV2 and TRBJ2-2, with a tentative D call TRBD1 (6 bases). The CDR3 spans 19 residues. Trimming took 2 bases from V and 0 from J, leaving 19 bases between them. Germline V gives CDR1 SNHLY, CDR2 FYNNEI. CDR3 bases: TGTGCCAGCAGTGAAAAACAATGGACAGCGACCCCGAACACCGGGGAGCTGTTTTTT. It yields the protein CASSEKQWTATPNTGELFF.

This chain uses TRBV18 with TRBJ2-2; 8 bases match TRBD1. In germline, CDR1 is KGHSH, CDR2 LQKENI. The junction had 3 bases not matched to a gene; V was cut back by 3 bases and J by 3 bases. This CDR3 has 15 residues. In DNA form, the CDR3 reads TGTGCCAGCTCACCGGACAGGGCCCACACCGGGGAGCTGTTTTTT. Protein sequence: CASSPDRAHTGELFF. Variable domain in full (rest from reference TRBV18 and TRBJ2-2): NAGVMQNPRHLVRRRGQEARLRCSPMKGHSHVYWYRQLPEEGLKFMVYLQKENIIDESGMPKERFSAEFPKEGPSILRIQQVVRGDSAAYFCASSPDRAHTGELFFGEGSRLTVL.

The rearrangement links TRBV5-4 to TRBJ1-1; D is unclear. Between the trimmed V and J ends, which lost 4 bases and 6 bases, there was a span of 10 bases. Looked up from germline, CDR1 is SGHNT and CDR2 is YYREEE (reference sequence). The CDR3 extends over 12 amino acids. The CDR3 sequence: CASSHLGAEAFF. CDR3 nucleotides: TGTGCCAGCAGCCACCTCGGGGCTGAAGCTTTCTTT.

Concerning this clone itself: Other DNA variants within this sample encode the same CDR3. The rearrangement uses TRBV19 and TRBJ1-1; 10 bases align to TRBD1. V dropped 6 bases and J dropped 4; count of bases not matched to a gene: 8. The CDR3 totals 15 residues. Germline V CDR1 and CDR2: LNHDA, SQIVND (reference sequence). This CDR3 is CASRPDRGLGTEAFF. CDR3 bases: TGTGCCAGTAGACCCGACAGGGGGCTGGGCACTGAAGCTTTCTTT. Drawing the rest from reference TRBV19 and TRBJ1-1, the complete variable domain is DGGITQSPKYLFRKEGQNVTLSCEQNLNHDAMYWYRQDPGQGLRLIYYSQIVNDFQKGDIAEGYSVSREKKESFPLTVTSAQKNPTAFYLCASRPDRGLGTEAFFGQGTRLTVV.

This chain connects TRBV6-4 to TRBJ2-1; 9 bases are a match to TRBD2. The CDR3 is 15 amino acids. The V gene's germline CDR1 is MRHNA and CDR2 SNTAGT. The J segment lost 3 bases and the V segment lost 5 bases, leaving 5 bases of the junction unmatched. CDR3 sequence: CASSWLAGLYNEQFF. CDR3 bases: TGTGCCAGCAGTTGGCTAGCGGGGCTCTACAATGAGCAGTTCTTC.

The chain combines TRBV6-5 with TRBJ1-4; 7 bases line up with TRBD1. Germline CDR1 reads MNHEY; CDR2 reads SVGAGI. This CDR3 is 16 amino acids long. Trimming took 2 bases from V and 0 from J; bases not matched to a gene: 3. CDR3 region: CASSYRTGATNEKLFF. CDR3 DNA: TGTGCCAGCAGTTACCGGACAGGAGCAACTAATGAAAAACTGTTTTTT.

This chain joins TRBV6-5 and TRBJ2-4, with 9 bases matching TRBD1. This CDR3 is 12 amino acids long. The V gene's germline CDR1 is MNHEY and CDR2 SVGAGI. The ends lost 6 bases at V and 13 bases at J; junction bases unmatched: 7. The CDR3 sequence is CASSPGQGRQYF. The CDR3 DNA is TGTGCCAGCAGCCCCGGACAGGGGCGACAGTACTTC.

The V gene is TRBV5-1, the J gene TRBJ2-1, with D possibly matching TRBD1 (5 bases). The V end was cut by 0 bases, the J end by 7 bases, with 5 bases between. Germline CDR1 reads SGHRS; CDR2 reads YFSETQ. This CDR3 is 12 amino acids long. CDR3 DNA: TGCGCCAGCAGCTTGGAGGGGAATGAGCAGTTCTTC. Translated, it gives CASSLEGNEQFF.

In this sample, this clone turned up once. This sequence joins TRBV9 and TRBJ2-3, with a tentative D call TRBD2 (6 bases). The CDR3 has 17 residues. V was trimmed by 1 base and J by 2 bases, leaving 17 bases between them. In germline, CDR1 is SGDLS, CDR2 YYNGEE. CDR3 residues: CASSVSTGVGVTDTQYF. CDR3 nucleotide sequence: TGTGCCAGCAGCGTATCGACGGGAGTGGGCGTCACAGATACGCAGTATTTT.

Worth noting for this clone: The sample holds other DNA sequences that translate to the same CDR3. The gene calls are TRBV3-1 (or the pseudogene TRBV3-2) and TRBJ2-5, with D unclear. Per germline, CDR1 LGHDT and CDR2 YNNKEL (reference sequence). This CDR3 region has 12 residues. Trimming took off 4 bases at V and 4 bases at J, with 7 bases between the two ends. In nucleotides, the CDR3 is TGTGCCAGCAGCCTCTCGGGAGAGACCCAGTACTTC. Protein sequence: CASSLSGETQYF.

This sequence joins TRBV11-2 and TRBJ2-1; 9 bases line up with TRBD2. The CDR3 spans 13 residues. CDR1 SGHAT and CDR2 FQNNGV come from the germline V gene. The V and J ends lost 6 bases and 5 bases, in that order; junction bases with no gene match: 2. The CDR3 bases are TGTGCCAGCAGGAGCGGGGGGCACAATGAGCAGTTCTTC. This encodes CASRSGGHNEQFF.

This chain connects TRBV6-5 to TRBJ2-2; maybe TRBD2 (5 bases). With 11 bases removed from V and 5 bases from J, the gap between germline ends came to 12 bases. Germline values: CDR1 MNHEY, CDR2 SVGAGI. The CDR3 covers 12 residues. The CDR3 coding sequence is TGTGCCGCTCGAGGGTTGACCGGGGAGCTGTTTTTT. Translated: CAARGLTGELFF.

A single count supports this clone. The rearrangement links TRBV2 to TRBJ1-2, with 7 bases identical to TRBD1. Unmatched junction bases numbered 5, after V lost 0 bases and J lost 4 bases. Germline CDR1 reads SNHLY; CDR2 reads FYNNEI. The CDR3 totals 15 residues. The CDR3 reads CASSEALAGGYGYTF. The CDR3 DNA follows: TGTGCCAGCAGTGAAGCGCTTGCAGGGGGCTATGGCTACACCTTC.

This clone was counted a single time. The chain employs TRBV28 and TRBJ2-4; 8 nucleotides agree with TRBD2. CDR3 length: 15 amino acids. Germline loops: CDR1 MDHEN, CDR2 SYDVKM. The V segment lost 7 bases and the J segment 5 bases; nucleotides outside the gene matches: 10. The CDR3 sequence is CASKPRRGAQNIQYF. CDR3 DNA sequence: TGTGCCAGCAAACCCCGGCGGGGGGCCCAAAACATTCAGTACTTC.

The genes are TRBV4-1 and TRBJ2-7, with TRBD1 identical over 11 bases. V was clipped by 2 bases and J by 2 bases; unmatched bases: 5. Per the germline V gene, CDR1 is MGHRA and CDR2 is YSYEKL. The CDR3 is 16 amino acids. In nucleotides, the CDR3 is TGCGCCAGCAGCCAACCCTGGACAGGGGGCACCTACGAGCAGTACTTC. It yields the protein CASSQPWTGGTYEQYF.

This chain connects TRBV28 to TRBJ2-3, with D perhaps TRBD1 (6 bases). This CDR3 spans 13 amino acids. CDR1 is MDHEN, CDR2 SYDVKM, per germline. Deletions cut 5 bases from V and 6 bases from J, with 12 bases between. CDR3 nucleotides: TGTGCCAGCAGTCGCAGGGGCAGGGATACGCAGTATTTT. Protein sequence: CASSRRGRDTQYF. Supplemented by reference TRBV28 and TRBJ2-3, the full variable domain reads DVKVTQSSRYLVKRTGEKVFLECVQDMDHENMFWYRQDPGLGLRLIYFSYDVKMKEKGDIPEGYSVSREKKERFSLILESASTNQTSMYLCASSRRGRDTQYFGPGTRLTVL.

The J gene is TRBJ1-1, the V gene TRBV2, with a possible D match to TRBD1 (6 bases). Germline loops: CDR1 SNHLY, CDR2 FYNNEI. Trimming stripped 6 bases from V and 1 base from J, with 9 bases between. There are 13 residues in the CDR3. CDR3 bases: TGTGCCAGCAGAAGACAGGCGAACACTGAAGCTTTCTTT. Translated: CASRRQANTEAFF.

The V and J genes are TRBV5-1 and TRBJ1-2, with TRBD1 as a possible D gene (5 bases). CDR3 size: 13 residues. In germline, CDR1 is SGHRS, CDR2 YFSETQ. V was pared by 5 bases and J by 2 bases, with 10 bases between. As DNA, the CDR3 is TGCGCCAGCAGTAGGGGAGGGAACTATGGCTACACCTTC. Protein: CASSRGGNYGYTF.

The chain recombines TRBV11-2 with TRBJ2-7, with 8 bases identical to TRBD1. Germline CDR1 reads SGHAT; CDR2 reads FQNNGV. V was pared by 6 bases and J by 2 bases, with 9 bases of the junction left unmatched. This CDR3 is built from 15 residues. CDR3 loop: CASSLGQGSPYEQYF. The DNA of the CDR3 is TGTGCCAGCAGTCTTGGACAGGGAAGCCCCTACGAGCAGTACTTC.

The chain recombines TRBV19 with TRBJ2-1, with 12 bases lining up with TRBD2. The germline CDR1 and CDR2 sequences are LNHDA and SQIVND (reference sequence). The CDR3 is 15 residues long. Trimming took 5 bases from V and 4 from J; bases not matched to a gene: 3. CDR3: CASSLGLAGYNEQFF. The DNA for the CDR3 is TGTGCCAGTAGTCTAGGACTAGCGGGATACAATGAGCAGTTCTTC.

The V gene is TRBV15, the J gene TRBJ2-5, with unresolved D. The CDR3 totals 13 residues. The V end was cut by 0 bases, the J end by 2 bases, with 4 bases between. CDR1 LNHNV and CDR2 YYDKDF come from the germline V gene (reference sequence). The CDR3 region is CATSRESQETQYF. The CDR3 bases are TGTGCCACCAGCAGAGAATCACAAGAGACCCAGTACTTC.

The V and J genes are TRBV24-1 and TRBJ2-1; no reliable D call. Germline V gene data show CDR1 as KGHDR and CDR2 as SFDVKD. V was clipped by 3 bases and J by 8 bases, with 4 bases between them. CDR3 length: 11 residues. The CDR3, as DNA: TGTGCCACCAGTGATCGTCATGAGCAGTTCTTC. Translated: CATSDRHEQFF.

This chain connects TRBV9 to TRBJ1-2; 7 nucleotides agree with TRBD1. Germline V gene data show CDR1 as SGDLS and CDR2 as YYNGEE. CDR3 length equals 14 residues. V was pared by 2 bases and J by 4 bases, with 5 bases of the junction left unmatched. CDR3 sequence: CASSVLGQSYGYTF. The CDR3, as DNA: TGTGCCAGCAGCGTCCTGGGACAGTCCTATGGCTACACCTTC.

The rearrangement uses TRBV15 and TRBJ1-1, with TRBD1 identical over 7 bases. Germline CDR1 LNHNV, CDR2 YYDKDF (reference sequence). The CDR3 has 13 amino acids. Unmatched junction bases numbered 1, after V lost 2 bases and J lost 4 bases. DNA of the CDR3: TGTGCCACCAGCAGACCAGGGGGCACTGAAGCTTTCTTT. It encodes CATSRPGGTEAFF.